The 3 T cell receptor beta chains given below trace back to one sample, sequenced in a study of T-cell memory formation after mild COVID-19. TCRdb independently ran MiXCR on the 5' RACE reads; one entry per CDR3 protein. The sample carries some 600,000 distinct CDR3 sequences, roughly 17% recorded once. The sample comprised PBMCs or a T cell subset sorted from them (not recorded which). The receptors originated from an adult woman who had mild COVID-19 (a few samples of this study predate the infection). Cell type and time point are not known.

In its sample, this clonotype was seen a few times. The V gene is TRBV12-3 or TRBV12-4, the J gene TRBJ2-1, with 8 nucleotides matching TRBD2. This CDR3 has 15 amino acids. Trimming removed 5 bases from V and 6 bases from J; junction bases left unmatched: 9. The DNA of the CDR3 is TGTGCCAGCAGTCCTAGTCCACGGGGGGGCAATGAGCAGTTCTTC. It codes for CASSPSPRGGNEQFF.

CDR3 DNA sequence: TGTGCCAGCAGCTTAGGCGGGAGTAGCGGGAGTAAGTCCTACGAGCAGTACTTC. Protein sequence: CASSLGGSSGSKSYEQYF. This rearrangement joins TRBV7-9 to TRBJ2-7, with 9 bases identical to TRBD2. Germline values: CDR1 SEHNR, CDR2 FQNEAQ (reference sequence). Trimming removed 1 base from V and 1 base from J; junction bases left unmatched: 11. CDR3 length: 18 residues.

This clonotype was counted at least ten times. The chain carries TRBV2 and TRBJ2-7, with TRBD2 identical over 8 bases. J was trimmed by 5 bases and V by 7 bases; bases with no gene match: 10. CDR1 SNHLY and CDR2 FYNNEI come from the germline V gene. CDR3 length: 14 amino acids. In DNA, the CDR3 is TGTGCCAGCAATGCCGGGACTAGAATGCACGAGCAGTACTTC. Translation gives CASNAGTRMHEQYF.